Presented here are 8 T cell receptor beta chains from one specimen sequenced in a study of PD-1 blockade in classical Hodgkin lymphoma. Time point denoted: newly diagnosed, previously untreated cHL patient sample. Some clones are missing from TCRdb's copy, which holds only in-frame ones; the method was immunoSEQ multiplex PCR. The sample contains around 43,000 clones, just over 90% of which appear only once. The source material was peripheral blood mononuclear cells (PBMCs). These receptors originate from a human donor with classical Hodgkin lymphoma.

J is TRBJ2-1 and V is TRBV7-3, with 7 bases that match TRBD2. Germline V gene lookup returns CDR1 SGHTA and CDR2 FQGTGA. After removal of 1 base from V and 0 bases from J, the junction contained 9 bases not matched to a gene. This CDR3 is built from 18 residues. In DNA form, the CDR3 reads TGTGCCAGCAGCTTAATGGGGGGTAGCGGGCCCTCCTACAATGAGCAGTTCTTC. Amino acid sequence: CASSLMGGSGPSYNEQFF.

V is TRBV10-2 and J is TRBJ2-3, with TRBD1 matching 10 bases. The V gene end was trimmed by 8 bases and the J gene end by 4 bases; junction bases not matched to a gene: 6. Looked up from germline, CDR1 is WSHSY and CDR2 is SAAADI. This CDR3 is built from 14 residues. The CDR3 protein is CASRRGQGPDTQYF. The CDR3 region has the DNA TGCGCCAGCCGCCGGGGACAGGGGCCAGATACGCAGTATTTT.

This rearrangement joins TRBV7-6 to TRBJ1-2; TRBD1 aligns across 8 bases. V shed 5 bases and J 7 bases; nucleotides not matched to a gene: 24. The length of the CDR3 is 19 residues. Germline V gene data show CDR1 as SGHVS and CDR2 as FNYEAQ. DNA of the CDR3: TGTGCCAGCAGCCCTGGACAGGGAAAGGTACCGATAGGGAATGGTGGCTACACCTTC. This sequence encodes CASSPGQGKVPIGNGGYTF.

V usage is TRBV28 and J usage is TRBJ1-3; no clear D gene. V lost 10 bases and J lost 0, with 13 bases in between. CDR1 and CDR2 from the germline V gene are MDHEN and SYDVKM. The CDR3 has 14 amino acids. The CDR3 is CAIRSGSSGNTIYF. CDR3 sequence (DNA): TGTGCCATCCGCTCCGGGAGCTCTGGAAACACCATATATTTT.

The chain recombines TRBV11-2 with TRBJ2-5; the match to TRBD2 covers 8 bases. The CDR3 loop spans 15 amino acids. The V and J ends lost 3 bases and 5 bases, in that order; junction bases with no gene match: 8. CDR1 and CDR2 from the germline V gene are SGHAT and FQNNGV. This CDR3 is CASSFTSGKRETQYF. The CDR3 nucleotides read TGTGCCAGCAGCTTTACTAGCGGCAAACGTGAGACCCAGTACTTC.

This clone was seen a single time. The chain recombines TRBV10-1 with TRBJ2-1; no clear D. Trimming left V 5 bases short and J 6 bases short, with 20 bases between. The CDR3 totals 16 residues. The V gene's germline CDR1 is WNHNN and CDR2 SYGVQD (reference sequence). CDR3 sequence reads: CASSPMTLRNPNEQFF. The DNA for the CDR3 is TGCGCCAGCAGTCCAATGACTCTCCGGAACCCCAATGAGCAGTTCTTC.

This sequence joins TRBV7-9 and TRBJ1-5; D ambiguous. The V end lost 5 bases, the J end lost 3 bases, and 8 bases lay between the germline ends. CDR3 length equals 13 residues. Germline V gives CDR1 SEHNR, CDR2 FQNEAQ (reference sequence). The CDR3 sequence is CASSLGTNQPQHF. The CDR3 nucleotides are TGTGCCAGCAGCCTCGGCACCAATCAGCCCCAGCATTTT. The variable domain in full, with the rest retrieved from reference TRBV7-9 and TRBJ1-5, is DTGVSQNPRHKITKRGQNVTFRCDPISEHNRLYWYRQTLGQGPEFLTYFQNEAQLEKSRLLSDRFSAERPKGSFSTLEIQRTEQGDSAMYLCASSLGTNQPQHFGDGTRLSIL.

This sequence joins TRBV7-3 and TRBJ2-2; 7 bases map to TRBD1. V shed 4 bases and J 7 bases; nucleotides not matched to a gene: 12. This CDR3 has 16 residues. Germline CDR1 reads SGHTA; CDR2 reads FQGTGA. The CDR3 DNA is TGTGCCAGCAGCTCGCACTCGGGACAGAAGGGCGGGGAGCTGTTTTTT. This encodes CASSSHSGQKGGELFF.